This T cell receptor (beta chain) was obtained from a study of T cell responses to AZD1222 COVID-19 vaccine. Study results and caveats: Reportedly, close to half of spike-specific TCRs are directed against unmutated variant regions. The donor cohort was predominantly white British with a female majority, and clonal diversity may have been underestimated. Spike-specific TCR depth and breadth grew after two AZD1222 doses.

A word on this clone: Its antigen remains unidentified.

CDR3 length: 18 residues. Germline values: CDR1 MDHEN, CDR2 SYDVKM. Trimming stripped 0 bases from V and 4 bases from J, with 18 bases between. TCRdb's table, derived via immunoSEQ multiplex PCR, lists solely in-frame clones and lacks some. The sample lists approximately 270,000 clones, approximately 94% occurring once. Pooled samples include second doses given at about 4 or 12 weeks. This clonotype originated in an adult who received the AZD1222 COVID-19 vaccine. The specimen was peripheral blood, collected 28 days after the second AZD1222 dose. The chain couples TRBV28 to TRBJ2-2; either TRBD1 or TRBD2 may fit D (5 bases each). CDR3 bases: TGTGCCAGCAGTTTATGGGGGGAATCCAGCCCCGGCACCGGGGAGCTGTTTTTT. It translates to CASSLWGESSPGTGELFF.